These T cell receptor beta chains were read from a single sample in a study of blood T cell repertoires in COVID-19. Libraries were prepared by immunoSEQ multiplex PCR; TCRdb keeps only in-frame clonotypes and omits some of them. This sample has 200,000 to 250,000 clones; 80% to 85% occur once, and the top ten carry approximately 3.5%. Sample: peripheral blood. The source of these receptors is a woman younger than 30 with acute or convalescent COVID-19. Each CDR3 is given with its conserved first and last residue. The D gene is left open where the match is weak. A clone size is listed for some rows: how often the clone was seen (once, few, many), or a class if it is expanded.

v_call,clone_size,d_call,j_call,cdr3_nt,cdr3_aa
TRBV1,NA,NA,TRBJ2-1,TGCACCAGCGGCCTGGGACAGCCGAGTCTCAAGTTCTTC,CTSGLGQPSLKFF
TRBV12-3/TRBV12-4,few,NA,TRBJ1-2,TGTGCCAGCACACTGTCGGGTAGCGATGGCTACACCTTC,CASTLSGSDGYTF
TRBV28,NA,NA,TRBJ2-7,TGTGCCAGCAGTTTCAAAACCTACGAGCAGTACTTC,CASSFKTYEQYF
TRBV5-1,NA,NA,TRBJ2-1,TGCGCCAGCAGCTTGGCAACGACAAGAAACAATGAGCAGTTCTTC,CASSLATTRNNEQFF
TRBV6-6,once,TRBD1,TRBJ2-7,TGTGCCAGCAGTAACCCGGACAGGGGGGGTCACTACGAGCAGTACTTC,CASSNPDRGGHYEQYF
TRBV28,NA,NA,TRBJ1-3,TGTGCCAGCAGTTTACGGCCGACAGTTGGAAACACCATATATTTT,CASSLRPTVGNTIYF
TRBV27,NA,NA,TRBJ1-5,TGTGCCAGCAGTCTCTCAGGGCTACGGCCCCAGCATTTT,CASSLSGLRPQHF
TRBV6-2/TRBV6-3,NA,TRBD2,TRBJ2-7,TGTGCCAGCAGCCCAGACCTAGCGGGAGCTTACGAGCAGTACTTC,CASSPDLAGAYEQYF
TRBV28,NA,TRBD2,TRBJ2-2,TGTGCCAGCAGTTTATTTGCGGGAGGGCCGAGCACCGGGGAGCTGTTTTTT,CASSLFAGGPSTGELFF
TRBV2,NA,NA,TRBJ2-1,TGTGCCAGCAGTGTTCAGGCTGGTGAGCAGTTCTTC,CASSVQAGEQFF
TRBV28,NA,TRBD1,TRBJ2-5,TGTGCCAGCAGCCCGACCGGGACAGAGGTGGAGACCCAGTACTTC,CASSPTGTEVETQYF
TRBV29-1,NA,TRBD1,TRBJ2-6,TGCAGCGTTGCGCAGGGGGAATCCTCTGGGGCCAACGTCCTGACTTTC,CSVAQGESSGANVLTF
TRBV7-8,NA,NA,TRBJ1-3,TGTGCCAGCAGCCTACACAGGGATACCATATATTTT,CASSLHRDTIYF
TRBV7-9,NA,TRBD2,TRBJ2-7,TGTGCCAGCAGCCCGAGGGAGGCTAGCGGCTACGAGCAGTACTTC,CASSPREASGYEQYF